These 19 T cell receptor beta chains were all obtained from the same sample, sequenced in a study of shared clonotypes between healthy human individuals. Produced via immunoSEQ multiplex PCR; TCRdb's table is partial and in-frame only. Here the sample spans around 2,000,000 clones, about 95% being singletons. The naive CD8 population came from CD45RO-negative cells selected for CCR7, without terminally differentiated effector memory CD45RA+ cells. Sequencing input: naive CD8+ T cells sorted from blood. These receptors were obtained from a man younger than 30 in good health.

The chain uses TRBV30 and TRBJ2-2, with D unclear. Trimming took 3 bases from V and 8 from J, leaving 7 bases between them. Germline CDR1 GTSNPN, CDR2 SVGIG (reference sequence). The CDR3 extends over 11 amino acids. As DNA, the CDR3 is TGTGCCTGGAGCAATGGGGGGGAGCTGTTTTTT. This codes for CAWSNGGELFF.

This clone came up once. V usage is TRBV7-9 and J usage is TRBJ1-5, with a possible D match to TRBD1 (5 bases). V gave up 0 bases and J gave up 5 bases, with 8 bases separating them. CDR1 and CDR2 (germline): SEHNR, FQNEAQ (reference sequence). This CDR3 spans 14 amino acids. The CDR3 sequence is CASSLAGVDQPQHF. CDR3 DNA: TGTGCCAGCAGCTTAGCAGGGGTGGATCAGCCCCAGCATTTT.

The CDR3 coding sequence is TGCGCCAGCAGTGAAGCTAGCGGGGGGATAGATACGCAGTATTTT. Its translation: CASSEASGGIDTQYF. This chain uses TRBV10-1 with TRBJ2-3; 11 nucleotides match TRBD2. Germline CDR1 reads WNHNN; CDR2 reads SYGVQD (reference sequence). This CDR3 spans 15 amino acids. V shed 3 bases and J 5 bases; nucleotides not matched to a gene: 4.

This clone was recorded only once. V gene TRBV28 combines with J gene TRBJ1-1; no definite D call. The CDR3 has 14 residues. V was shortened by 8 bases and J by 0 bases, with 13 bases between the two germline ends. Germline V gene sequence: CDR1 MDHEN, CDR2 SYDVKM. DNA of the CDR3: TGTGCCAGCCGGTTCGACCTCATGAACACTGAAGCTTTCTTT. This encodes CASRFDLMNTEAFF.

The chain has TRBV5-6 and TRBJ1-2; TRBD1 might be the D (5 bases). The CDR3 is 12 amino acids. Germline V gene lookup returns CDR1 SGHDT and CDR2 YYEEEE. The germline V and J ends were trimmed by 4 bases and 8 bases, with 12 bases remaining between them. Here the CDR3 DNA reads TGTGCCAGCAGCACGGGACCCCTCGGCTACACCTTC. Encoded protein: CASSTGPLGYTF.

V and J are TRBV6-6 and TRBJ2-2, with 7 bases lining up with TRBD1. The CDR3 is 14 amino acids. From germline, CDR1 is MNHNY and CDR2 SVGAGI (reference sequence). The junction had 5 bases not matched to a gene; V was cut back by 5 bases and J by 5 bases. DNA of the CDR3: TGTGCCAGCAGTCAGGGACAGCCGACCGGGGAGCTGTTTTTT. Translated: CASSQGQPTGELFF.

CDR3 coding DNA: TGTGCCAGCACCCAATCGACAGCCTCTGGAAACACCATATATTTT. Translated: CASTQSTASGNTIYF. V is TRBV27 and J is TRBJ1-3; a weak D match, TRBD1 (5 bases). Germline CDR1 is MNHEY and CDR2 is SMNVEV (reference sequence). The CDR3 has 15 amino acids. Trimming cost V 7 bases and J 0 bases, with 13 bases left between them.

This chain connects TRBV27 to TRBJ1-2; 7 bases are a match to TRBD1. J was trimmed by 8 bases and V by 7 bases; bases with no gene match: 10. Germline CDR1 is MNHEY and CDR2 is SMNVEV (reference sequence). The CDR3 is 13 amino acids. Written as DNA, the CDR3 is TGTGCCAGCACCGCAGGGGGATTAGGGGGCTACACCTTC. Translating it yields CASTAGGLGGYTF.

This clone was counted a single time. A read error may produce the germline difference seen at one junction end. Other DNA sequences in the same sample also yield this CDR3. This chain connects TRBV7-6 to TRBJ2-3, with TRBD2 matching over 10 bases. Germline V gene data show CDR1 as SGHVS and CDR2 as FNYEAQ. This CDR3 region has 14 residues. CDR3: CASSLAGETDTQYF. The CDR3 region has the DNA TGTGCCAGCAGCCTAGCGGGAGAGACAGATACGCAGTATTTT. Looking up the rest from reference TRBV7-6 and TRBJ2-3 gives the full variable domain: GAGVSQSPRYKVTKRGQDVALRCDPISGHVSLYWYRQALGQGPEFLTYFNYEAQQDKSGLPNDRFSAERPEGSISTLTIQRTEQRDSAMYRCASSLAGETDTQYFGPGTRLTVL.

The chain employs TRBV6-5 and TRBJ1-2, with D uncertain. The CDR3 runs 15 residues. In germline, CDR1 is MNHEY, CDR2 SVGAGI. V lost 2 bases to trimming and J lost 4 bases, with 14 bases between them. The CDR3 DNA reads TGTGCCAGCAGTTACAGGGAAGGAATCATCTATGGCTACACCTTC. Translating it yields CASSYREGIIYGYTF.

As regards this clone: Within the sample, other DNA sequences also encode this same CDR3. This chain joins TRBV27 and TRBJ2-7; D possibly corresponds to TRBD2 (7 bases). The length of the CDR3 is 14 residues. V dropped 2 bases and J dropped 2 bases, with 10 bases sitting between them. The germline CDR1 and CDR2 sequences are MNHEY and SMNVEV (reference sequence). CDR3: CASSLGGATYEQYF. In nucleotides, the CDR3 is TGTGCCAGCAGTTTAGGGGGGGCGACCTACGAGCAGTACTTC.

The chain combines TRBV11-2 with TRBJ1-2; 8 bases align to TRBD1. After removal of 1 base from V and 3 bases from J, the junction contained 4 bases not matched to a gene. The CDR3 has 15 amino acids. The germline CDR1 and CDR2 sequences are SGHAT and FQNNGV. The CDR3 DNA follows: TGTGCCAGCAGCTTAGCGGGGACAGGCTACTATGGCTACACCTTC. Translated: CASSLAGTGYYGYTF.

The rearrangement links TRBV6-5 to TRBJ2-2; 7 bases match TRBD1. The CDR3 spans 16 residues. V shed 4 bases and J 4 bases; nucleotides not matched to a gene: 9. The germline CDR1 and CDR2 sequences are MNHEY and SVGAGI. The CDR3 loop is CASSLSQGQFTGELFF. The CDR3, as DNA: TGTGCCAGCAGTTTATCCCAGGGACAGTTCACCGGGGAGCTGTTTTTT.

The CDR3: CASSPVQGTEAFF. In DNA, the CDR3 is TGTGCCAGCAGCCCCGTTCAGGGAACTGAAGCTTTCTTT. This chain links TRBV5-6 with TRBJ1-1, with D possibly matching TRBD1 (5 bases). Per germline, CDR1 SGHDT and CDR2 YYEEEE. The CDR3 totals 13 residues. V lost 4 bases and J 5 bases, leaving 12 bases between the germline ends.

This chain joins TRBV7-9 and TRBJ1-1, with D possibly matching TRBD1 (6 bases). Trimming took off 3 bases at V and 1 base at J, with 12 bases between the two ends. This CDR3 contains 15 residues. CDR1 SEHNR and CDR2 FQNEAQ come from the germline V gene (reference sequence). CDR3 DNA: TGTGCCAGCAGCTTTCTGGACAGATGGAACACTGAAGCTTTCTTT. This sequence encodes CASSFLDRWNTEAFF.

J is TRBJ2-2 and V is TRBV27; TRBD1 matches at 8 bases. Germline CDR1 is MNHEY and CDR2 is SMNVEV (reference sequence). V gave up 10 bases and J gave up 5 bases; unmatched junction bases: 9. This CDR3 contains 14 residues. DNA for the CDR3: TGTGCCACCCTCGGACAGGGTCTTACCGGGGAGCTGTTTTTT. Translated, it gives CATLGQGLTGELFF.

This clone was counted once. V and J are TRBV7-9 and TRBJ2-1; D not resolved. Trimming pared 8 bases from V and 5 bases from J, leaving 7 bases between. CDR3 length equals 11 residues. From germline, CDR1 is SEHNR and CDR2 FQNEAQ (reference sequence). CDR3 region: CASPRNNEQFF. The CDR3 DNA sequence: TGTGCCAGCCCACGTAACAATGAGCAGTTCTTC.

To note about this clone: The same CDR3 can be traced to other DNA sequences in this sample. The rearrangement joins TRBV7-9 to TRBJ2-3; TRBD1 agrees at 12 bases. There are 15 residues in the CDR3. CDR1 is SEHNR, CDR2 FQNEAQ, per germline (reference sequence). Trimming took 3 bases from V and 2 from J; bases not matched to a gene: 0. The CDR3 nucleotides read TGTGCCAGCAGCTTGGGACAGGGGGCCACAGATACGCAGTATTTT. Translation: CASSLGQGATDTQYF.

The gene calls are TRBV28 and TRBJ1-1; TRBD1 matches at 9 bases. Germline V CDR1 and CDR2: MDHEN, SYDVKM. CDR3 size: 13 residues. V was clipped by 3 bases and J by 8 bases; unmatched bases: 4. The CDR3, as DNA: TGTGCCAGCAGTTTGCTGGGACAGGGAGAAGCTTTCTTT. Amino acid sequence: CASSLLGQGEAFF.